The next 32 T cell receptor beta chains were all read from a single sample in a study of blood T cell repertoires in COVID-19. Clones were read by immunoSEQ multiplex PCR, and TCRdb kept only the in-frame ones, dropping some. Of about 220,000 clones in the sample, 85% to 90% were seen once. The source material was PBMCs or T cells enriched from blood (not recorded which). These receptors were collected from a woman aged 18-29 years in a cohort exposed to, infected with or recovered from COVID-19 (not recorded which).

The chain links TRBV9 to TRBJ1-2, with no clear D. The CDR3 length is 15 residues. The V gene lost 0 bases and the J gene lost 4 bases, with 13 bases spanning the gap. CDR1 SGDLS and CDR2 YYNGEE come from the germline V gene. In nucleotides, the CDR3 is TGTGCCAGCAGCGTAGACGAGGGAGGGATCTATGGCTACACCTTC. Translating gives CASSVDEGGIYGYTF.

This clone was detected once. V is TRBV10-3 and J is TRBJ2-3, with 10 bases that match TRBD2. Germline CDR1 ENHRY, CDR2 SYGVKD. V gave up 9 bases and J gave up 1 base; unmatched junction bases: 1. This CDR3 has 13 amino acids. The DNA for the CDR3 is TGTGCCATAGGGACTAGCGGCACAGATACGCAGTATTTT. Amino acid sequence: CAIGTSGTDTQYF.

This clone appeared a single time. The chain carries TRBV7-6 and TRBJ2-1; tentatively, D is TRBD2 (6 bases). The V and J ends lost 5 bases and 6 bases respectively, with 17 bases between them. Germline V lookup: CDR1 SGHVS, CDR2 FNYEAQ. There are 15 residues in the CDR3. This chain's CDR3 is CASSRGLYWSNEQFF. In nucleotides, the CDR3 is TGTGCCAGCAGCCGTGGACTATACTGGAGCAATGAGCAGTTCTTC.

This clone appeared once. The chain couples TRBV19 to TRBJ2-1; 8 positions agree with TRBD1. The CDR3 spans 14 residues. Germline CDR1 LNHDA, CDR2 SQIVND (reference sequence). J was trimmed by 4 bases and V by 3 bases; bases with no gene match: 2. The CDR3 coding sequence is TGTGCCAGTAGTATCGGACAGGGTTACAATGAGCAGTTCTTC. It codes for CASSIGQGYNEQFF.

The J gene is TRBJ2-5, the V gene TRBV5-1; the D gene is possibly TRBD1 (6 bases). V was shortened by 4 bases and J by 4 bases, with 11 bases between the two germline ends. The CDR3 runs 13 residues. CDR1 is SGHRS, CDR2 YFSETQ, per germline. The CDR3 coding sequence is TGCGCCAGCAGCCCGGACAGAATAGAGACCCAGTACTTC. Amino acid sequence: CASSPDRIETQYF.

This clone has only a few counts. V is TRBV5-1 and J is TRBJ1-1; D is ambiguous. The CDR3 runs to 14 residues. The V end lost 3 bases, the J end lost 0 bases, and 9 bases lay between the germline ends. Germline CDR1 SGHRS, CDR2 YFSETQ. The CDR3 region is CASSSDTLNTEAFF. In DNA, the CDR3 is TGCGCCAGCAGCTCCGACACGTTGAACACTGAAGCTTTCTTT.

In its sample, this clone was seen a few times. The chain recombines TRBV5-4 with TRBJ1-2, with unresolved D. The ends were cut back, 2 bases at V and 7 bases at J, with 21 bases in the middle. Germline-derived CDR1 and CDR2 are SGHNT and YYREEE (reference sequence). CDR3 length: 16 residues. The CDR3: CASSFGTVRGRVGYTF. For the CDR3, the DNA is TGTGCCAGCAGCTTTGGTACAGTTCGGGGAAGAGTTGGCTACACCTTC.

This chain uses TRBV4-1 with TRBJ2-7; TRBD1 might be the D (5 bases). CDR1 is MGHRA and CDR2 is YSYEKL in the germline V gene. The V end was cut by 0 bases, the J end by 3 bases, with 9 bases between. The CDR3 contains 14 residues. In DNA form, the CDR3 reads TGCGCCAGCAGCCAAGAGACAGCTTTCTACGAGCAGTACTTC. Encoded protein: CASSQETAFYEQYF.

The chain employs TRBV12-5 and TRBJ2-7; 10 nucleotides agree with TRBD1. Germline V gene data show CDR1 as LGHNT and CDR2 as FRNRAP. The CDR3 is made up of 14 amino acids. The junction had 2 bases not matched to a gene; V was cut back by 1 base and J by 5 bases. CDR3 region: CASGLGQGADEQYF. The CDR3 nucleotides are TGTGCTAGTGGTTTGGGACAGGGGGCCGACGAGCAGTACTTC.

The chain combines TRBV5-6 with TRBJ1-5; TRBD1 is a possible D gene (5 bases). CDR1 and CDR2 from the germline V gene are SGHDT and YYEEEE. The CDR3 contains 12 residues. The V end lost 3 bases, the J end lost 7 bases, and 8 bases lay between the germline ends. CDR3 sequence: CASSSGRQPQHF. CDR3 bases: TGTGCCAGCAGCTCAGGGAGGCAGCCCCAGCATTTT.

This chain uses TRBV4-2 with TRBJ1-5, with a possible D match to TRBD1 (5 bases). CDR3 length: 15 amino acids. Germline CDR1 is LGHNA and CDR2 is YNFKEQ. Trimming took 0 bases from V and 2 from J, leaving 8 bases between them. CDR3 sequence (DNA): TGTGCCAGCAGCCAAGAAATAGGGGGCAATCAGCCCCAGCATTTT. Translated: CASSQEIGGNQPQHF.

The chain carries TRBV29-1 and TRBJ2-1, with TRBD2 identical over 8 bases. With 0 bases clipped from V and 6 bases from J, the junction kept 1 base outside the gene matches. From germline, CDR1 is SQVTM and CDR2 ANQGSEA. The CDR3 is 13 residues long. Written as DNA, the CDR3 is TGCAGCGTTGAAGAACGGGAGGGCAATGAGCAGTTCTTC. This encodes CSVEEREGNEQFF.

J is TRBJ1-6 and V is TRBV14, with 7 bases identical to TRBD1. Germline-derived CDR1 and CDR2 are SGHDN and FVKESK. With V trimmed by 5 bases and J by 7 bases, 11 bases remained unmatched. The CDR3 runs 16 residues. DNA for the CDR3: TGTGCCAGCAGCTCAACCCGACAGGGTTGGAATTCACCCCTCCACTTT. It encodes CASSSTRQGWNSPLHF.

The chain combines TRBV7-9 with TRBJ2-5, with 9 bases matching TRBD1. J lost 5 bases, V lost 4 bases, and 5 bases had no gene match. The CDR3 extends over 14 amino acids. The germline V gene encodes CDR1 SEHNR and CDR2 FQNEAQ (reference sequence). The CDR3 protein is CASSWVGTGETQYF. CDR3 coding DNA: TGTGCCAGCAGCTGGGTCGGGACAGGGGAGACCCAGTACTTC.

The chain uses TRBV5-8 and TRBJ1-1; D is unresolved. The germline gives CDR1 SGHTS, CDR2 YDEGEE. The CDR3 is made up of 13 amino acids. V was pared by 2 bases and J by 1 base, with 6 bases between. In DNA, the CDR3 is TGTGCCAGCAGCTTCCGCAGGAACACTGAAGCTTTCTTT. This codes for CASSFRRNTEAFF.

The rearrangement uses TRBV12-5 and TRBJ2-2; D perhaps matches TRBD1 (5 bases). The CDR3 sequence is 15 residues long. The V and J ends lost 5 bases and 0 bases respectively, with 10 bases between them. The germline V gene encodes CDR1 LGHNT and CDR2 FRNRAP. This chain's CDR3 is CASGEQVTNTGELFF. The CDR3 DNA reads TGTGCTAGTGGTGAACAGGTTACGAACACCGGGGAGCTGTTTTTT.

The chain links TRBV7-3 to TRBJ2-3, with 8 nucleotides matching TRBD2. Germline loops: CDR1 SGHTA, CDR2 FQGTGA. This CDR3 is built from 16 residues. The V and J ends lost 5 bases and 0 bases, in that order; junction bases with no gene match: 7. The CDR3 loop is CASSQGASGSTDTQYF. The DNA of the CDR3 is TGTGCCAGCAGCCAAGGGGCTAGCGGGAGCACAGATACGCAGTATTTT.

This clone showed up just once. J is TRBJ1-5 and V is TRBV6-5; 7 bases align to TRBD1. CDR1 and CDR2 (germline): MNHEY, SVGAGI. The J segment lost 7 bases and the V segment lost 6 bases, leaving 12 bases of the junction unmatched. This CDR3 is 15 amino acids long. The CDR3 DNA follows: TGTGCCAGCAGGATAACATTAGGGGGCGAACAGCCCCAGCATTTT. It yields the protein CASRITLGGEQPQHF.

The V gene is TRBV3-1 (or the pseudogene TRBV3-2), the J gene TRBJ2-1, with 8 positions matching TRBD2. This CDR3 has 15 residues. With 6 bases clipped from V and 7 bases from J, the junction kept 11 bases outside the gene matches. Germline V gene sequence: CDR1 LGHDT, CDR2 YNNKEL (reference sequence). CDR3 loop: CASSPLSGAGNEQFF. The CDR3 DNA reads as TGTGCCAGCAGTCCGCTTAGCGGGGCAGGGAATGAGCAGTTCTTC.

V usage is TRBV5-1 and J usage is TRBJ2-7; the match to TRBD1 covers 8 bases. Germline V gene sequence: CDR1 SGHRS, CDR2 YFSETQ. V lost 1 base to trimming and J lost 0 bases; unmatched junction nucleotides: 9. This CDR3 has 17 amino acids. CDR3 DNA sequence: TGCGCCAGCAGCTTGTGGGCAGGGGGCGGGATCTCCTACGAGCAGTACTTC. Translating gives CASSLWAGGGISYEQYF.

This chain connects TRBV20-1 to TRBJ2-5; TRBD1 matches 7 bases. V lost 3 bases, J lost 6 bases, and 10 bases stayed unmatched. Germline CDR1 is DFQATT and CDR2 is SNEGSKA (reference sequence). The CDR3 is made up of 14 amino acids. The DNA for the CDR3 is TGCAGTGCTAGTAGCCCGACAGGGCCAAAGACCCAGTACTTC. It specifies CSASSPTGPKTQYF.

This rearrangement joins TRBV30 to TRBJ2-3; 9 nucleotides match TRBD2. The CDR3 extends over 14 amino acids. The V and J ends lost 5 bases and 1 base, in that order; junction bases with no gene match: 4. CDR1 is GTSNPN, CDR2 SVGIG, per germline (reference sequence). CDR3 sequence reads: CAWGRTSGTDTQYF. The CDR3 nucleotides are TGTGCCTGGGGACGGACTAGCGGCACAGATACGCAGTATTTT.

The chain links TRBV25-1 to TRBJ1-4; perhaps TRBD1 as D (6 bases). Trimming cost V 1 base and J 6 bases, with 12 bases left between them. The CDR3 contains 15 residues. Germline loops: CDR1 MGHDK, CDR2 SYGVNS. CDR3 residues: CASSEWGGADEKLFF. CDR3 DNA: TGTGCCAGCAGTGAATGGGGGGGCGCGGATGAAAAACTGTTTTTT. The full variable domain, rest sourced from reference TRBV25-1 and TRBJ1-4, is EADIYQTPRYLVIGTGKKITLECSQTMGHDKMYWYQQDPGMELHLIHYSYGVNSTEKGDLSSESTVSRIRTEHFPLTLESARPSHTSQYLCASSEWGGADEKLFFGSGTQLSVL.

The chain recombines TRBV13 with TRBJ2-1, with TRBD1 as a possible D gene (6 bases). Germline CDR1 reads PRHDT; CDR2 reads FYEKMQ (reference sequence). This CDR3 is built from 16 residues. The V gene lost 5 bases and the J gene lost 0 bases, with 14 bases spanning the gap. The chain's CDR3 is CASSPRGGSSYNEQFF. For the CDR3, the DNA is TGTGCCAGCAGCCCCCGAGGGGGTAGCTCCTACAATGAGCAGTTCTTC.

This chain uses TRBV11-2 with TRBJ2-2; D is perhaps TRBD2 (6 bases). This CDR3 comprises 16 residues. The V end was cut by 5 bases, the J end by 1 base, with 14 bases between. Germline V gene sequence: CDR1 SGHAT, CDR2 FQNNGV. DNA of the CDR3: TGTGCCAGCAGCGTTGTGTTGCGGGGGAACACCGGGGAGCTGTTTTTT. It specifies CASSVVLRGNTGELFF.

This clone was seen just once. The chain links TRBV2 to TRBJ1-1; 8 nucleotides align to TRBD1. The CDR3 sequence is 14 residues long. The trim removed 4 bases at V and 0 bases at J, leaving 1 base unmatched. Per the germline V gene, CDR1 is SNHLY and CDR2 is FYNNEI. CDR3 region: CASSGQGMNTEAFF. CDR3 sequence (DNA): TGTGCCAGCAGTGGACAGGGGATGAACACTGAAGCTTTCTTT. Using reference TRBV2 and TRBJ1-1 for the parts outside the CDR3, the full variable domain is EPEVTQTPSHQVTQMGQEVILRCVPISNHLYFYWYRQILGQKVEFLVSFYNNEISEKSEIFDDQFSVERPDGSNFTLKIRSTKLEDSAMYFCASSGQGMNTEAFFGQGTRLTVV.

V is TRBV5-6 and J is TRBJ1-5, with a possible D match to TRBD1 (5 bases). Germline values: CDR1 SGHDT, CDR2 YYEEEE. The CDR3 extends over 14 amino acids. The V gene lost 1 base and the J gene lost 5 bases, with 10 bases spanning the gap. DNA of the CDR3: TGTGCCAGCAGCTTGTTCCAGGGTTATCAGCCCCAGCATTTT. Translated: CASSLFQGYQPQHF. Drawing the rest from reference TRBV5-6 and TRBJ1-5, the complete variable domain is DAGVTQSPTHLIKTRGQQVTLRCSPKSGHDTVSWYQQALGQGPQFIFQYYEEEERQRGNFPDRFSGHQFPNYSSELNVNALLLGDSALYLCASSLFQGYQPQHFGDGTRLSIL.

This chain joins TRBV29-1 and TRBJ1-2; TRBD1 matches 8 bases. The trim removed 5 bases at V and 3 bases at J, leaving 5 bases unmatched. Germline lookup yields CDR1 SQVTM and CDR2 ANQGSEA. The CDR3 has 13 residues. CDR3 DNA sequence: TGCAGCGTTACGGGACAGGTAGACTATGGCTACACCTTC. Amino acids: CSVTGQVDYGYTF.

V is TRBV3-1 (or the pseudogene TRBV3-2) and J is TRBJ2-5; D gene uncertain. Per germline, CDR1 LGHDT and CDR2 YNNKEL (reference sequence). This CDR3 has 16 amino acids. The germline V and J ends were trimmed by 0 bases and 1 base, with 12 bases remaining between them. Here the CDR3 DNA reads TGTGCCAGCAGCCAAGATCGGAGTAGCCGCCAAGAGACCCAGTACTTC. Its protein is CASSQDRSSRQETQYF.

The chain couples TRBV20-1 to TRBJ1-5; TRBD1 might be the D (6 bases). Looked up from germline, CDR1 is DFQATT and CDR2 is SNEGSKA (reference sequence). The CDR3 sequence is 14 residues long. The V gene lost 6 bases and the J gene lost 7 bases, with 19 bases spanning the gap. The chain's CDR3 is CSASPQGLYQPQHF. The CDR3 DNA reads TGCAGTGCCAGTCCACAGGGTCTTTACCAGCCCCAGCATTTT.

The genes are TRBV5-1 and TRBJ2-5; the D gene is possibly TRBD1 (5 bases). Germline values: CDR1 SGHRS, CDR2 YFSETQ. V was pared by 0 bases and J by 7 bases, with 10 bases between. This CDR3 comprises 13 residues. The CDR3 coding sequence is TGCGCCAGCAGCTTGGAGGGGTCGGGGACCCAGTACTTC. This gives the protein CASSLEGSGTQYF.

In DNA form, the CDR3 reads TGTGCCAGCAGCTTACGGGCCGGACTAGCGGGGGCCCCCCTAGCCAAAAACATTCAGTACTTC. Residues: CASSLRAGLAGAPLAKNIQYF. This rearrangement joins TRBV7-3 to TRBJ2-4, with 13 bases that match TRBD2. Trimming at V came to 2 bases and at J to 0 bases, leaving 13 bases not matched to a gene. The CDR3 contains 21 residues. The germline V gene has CDR1 SGHTA and CDR2 FQGTGA. The complete variable domain, with remaining parts taken from reference TRBV7-3 and TRBJ2-4, reads GAGVSQTPSNKVTEKGKYVELRCDPISGHTALYWYRQSLGQGPEFLIYFQGTGAADDSGLPNDRFFAVRPEGSVSTLKIQRTERGDSAVYLCASSLRAGLAGAPLAKNIQYFGAGTRLSVL.